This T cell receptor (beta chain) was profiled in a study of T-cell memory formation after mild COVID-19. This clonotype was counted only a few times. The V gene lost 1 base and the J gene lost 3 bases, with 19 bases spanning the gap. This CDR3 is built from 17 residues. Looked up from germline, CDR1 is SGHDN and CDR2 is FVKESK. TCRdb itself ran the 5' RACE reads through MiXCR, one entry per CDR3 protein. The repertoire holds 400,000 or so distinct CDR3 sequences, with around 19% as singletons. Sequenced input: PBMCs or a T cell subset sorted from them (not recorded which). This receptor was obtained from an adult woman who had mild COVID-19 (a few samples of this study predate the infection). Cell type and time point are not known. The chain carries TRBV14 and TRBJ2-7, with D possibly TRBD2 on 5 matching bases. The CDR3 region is CASSQVRWRPSRYEQYF. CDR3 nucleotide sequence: TGTGCCAGCAGCCAAGTCCGTTGGCGTCCTAGCCGCTACGAGCAGTACTTC.